This T cell receptor (beta chain) is drawn from a study of T cells in Graves' hyperthyroidism and ophthalmopathy. Across the whole study: Blood from the periphery was taken at initial diagnosis, before any treatment. Findings and caveats of the study: Blood also showed most of the thyroid clonotypes that were expanded above 0.001.

As concerns this clonotype: Its target is unknown.

Researchers amplified the TCR beta CDR3 regions from RNA transcripts. TCR CDR3 underwent first-round RT-PCR with the HTBI primer set. Each CDR3 protein gets one entry after TCRdb re-called the multiplex PCR reads with MiXCR. The table records hundreds of thousands of distinct CDR3 sequences, around 39% of them present only once. This CDR3 has 14 residues. V was shortened by 0 bases and J by 2 bases, with 8 bases between the two germline ends. Germline-derived CDR1 and CDR2 are DFQATT and SNEGSKA (reference sequence). The study defined stable Graves' hyperthyroidism as no ophthalmopathy progression within 18 months. Each 10 ml fresh peripheral blood draw supplied the PBMCs.

The rearrangement joins TRBV20-1 to TRBJ1-5; D is ambiguous. The TCR was taken from a man between 18 and 29 years old with Graves' hyperthyroidism. Source material: blood. The CDR3 sequence: CSAREGRGNQPQHF. DNA of the CDR3: TGCAGTGCTAGAGAGGGGAGGGGCAATCAGCCCCAGCATTTT.